Each of the 6 T cell receptor beta chains below was sequenced from the same sample in a study of blood T cell repertoires in COVID-19. Clones were read by immunoSEQ multiplex PCR, and TCRdb kept only the in-frame ones, dropping some. The repertoire holds roughly 150,000 clones, with around four fifths as singletons. What was sequenced was peripheral blood. Receptors originate from a man in his 70s with acute or convalescent COVID-19.

The rearrangement links TRBV28 to TRBJ1-5, with a tentative D call TRBD1 (6 bases). The CDR3 is made up of 12 amino acids. The V gene lost 8 bases and the J gene lost 3 bases, with 8 bases spanning the gap. Germline values: CDR1 MDHEN, CDR2 SYDVKM. CDR3 residues: CASEGDNQPQHF. The DNA for the CDR3 is TGTGCCAGCGAGGGGGACAATCAGCCCCAGCATTTT.

The gene calls are TRBV11-3 and TRBJ2-1; 9 bases fit TRBD2. Germline V gene data show CDR1 as SGHNT and CDR2 as YENEEA. This CDR3 is 18 amino acids long. Germline trimming cut 0 bases from V and 6 bases from J; bases unmatched to any gene: 12. For the CDR3, the DNA is TGTGCCAGCAGCTTAGAGAGGGTTAGCGGGAGAGGAGGCAATGAGCAGTTCTTC. As protein: CASSLERVSGRGGNEQFF.

The V gene is TRBV5-1, the J gene TRBJ2-3; 9 positions agree with TRBD1. CDR3 size: 17 residues. V was pared by 0 bases and J by 10 bases, with 15 bases of the junction left unmatched. Per the germline V gene, CDR1 is SGHRS and CDR2 is YFSETQ. The CDR3 reads CASSLGGGTGPFGAQYF. The CDR3, as DNA: TGCGCCAGCAGCTTGGGGGGCGGGACAGGGCCATTTGGTGCGCAGTATTTT. Variable domain in full (rest from reference TRBV5-1 and TRBJ2-3): KAGVTQTPRYLIKTRGQQVTLSCSPISGHRSVSWYQQTPGQGLQFLFEYFSETQRNKGNFPGRFSGRQFSNSRSEMNVSTLELGDSALYLCASSLGGGTGPFGAQYFGPGTRLTVL.

This clone was observed a handful of times. Other DNA sequences of this sample code for an identical CDR3. V is TRBV7-6 and J is TRBJ2-3; 7 bases align to TRBD2. This CDR3 contains 15 residues. Germline CDR1 and CDR2: SGHVS and FNYEAQ. V gave up 1 base and J gave up 1 base; unmatched junction bases: 2. As DNA, the CDR3 is TGTGCCAGCAGCTTAGTGGGAGGGGGCACAGATACGCAGTATTTT. Residues: CASSLVGGGTDTQYF.

The chain uses TRBV12-5 and TRBJ2-2; TRBD1 matches 10 bases. Germline lookup yields CDR1 LGHNT and CDR2 FRNRAP. This CDR3 contains 13 residues. The V segment lost 11 bases and the J segment 5 bases; nucleotides outside the gene matches: 5. DNA for the CDR3: TGTGCTGTAAGGACAGGGGGAACCGGGGAGCTGTTTTTT. The encoded protein is CAVRTGGTGELFF.

The chain combines TRBV2 with TRBJ2-7; TRBD1 is a possible D gene (5 bases). This CDR3 has 14 residues. Looked up from germline, CDR1 is SNHLY and CDR2 is FYNNEI. Trimming took 4 bases from V and 6 from J, leaving 16 bases between them. The chain's CDR3 is CASSGRQGPREQYF. The CDR3 bases are TGTGCCAGCAGTGGTCGGCAGGGCCCTCGCGAGCAGTACTTC. Supplemented by reference TRBV2 and TRBJ2-7, the full variable domain reads EPEVTQTPSHQVTQMGQEVILRCVPISNHLYFYWYRQILGQKVEFLVSFYNNEISEKSEIFDDQFSVERPDGSNFTLKIRSTKLEDSAMYFCASSGRQGPREQYFGPGTRLTVT.